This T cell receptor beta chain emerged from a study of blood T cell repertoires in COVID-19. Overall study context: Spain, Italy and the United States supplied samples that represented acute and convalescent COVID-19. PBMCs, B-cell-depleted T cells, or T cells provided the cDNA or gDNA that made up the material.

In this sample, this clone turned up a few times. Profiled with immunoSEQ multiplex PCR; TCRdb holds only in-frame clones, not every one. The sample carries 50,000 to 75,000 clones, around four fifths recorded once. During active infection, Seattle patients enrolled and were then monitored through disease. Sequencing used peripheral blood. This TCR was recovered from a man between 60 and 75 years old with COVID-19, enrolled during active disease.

The CDR3 loop is CASYMGGSPNYGYTF. The DNA for the CDR3 is TGTGCCAGCTATATGGGGGGGAGCCCTAACTATGGCTACACCTTC. This chain links TRBV28 with TRBJ1-2, with a possible D match to TRBD1 (5 bases). The CDR3 extends over 15 amino acids. Germline V gene lookup returns CDR1 MDHEN and CDR2 SYDVKM. Trimming took 8 bases from V and 0 from J, leaving 16 bases between them.